This T cell receptor (beta chain) was found in a study of blood T cells in healthy people across ages. Each donor had roughly 10 milliliters of peripheral blood drawn. Study-level results: Since the PBMCs were unsorted, naive and antigen-experienced cells could not be conclusively compared.

Sample-barcoded 5' priming and a J-beta primer mix drove a second PCR of roughly 6 to 12 cycles. Researchers report that a template-switch adaptor with 12 random nucleotides tagged each cDNA molecule. TCRdb re-called the 5' RACE reads with MiXCR, one entry per CDR3 protein. The repertoire includes more than 1 million distinct CDR3 sequences, 40% to 45% of them detected once, and around 18% sits in the top ten. As for this clonotype: Its cognate antigen is unknown.

Trimming stripped 3 bases from V and 5 bases from J, with 8 bases between. CDR1 and CDR2 from the germline V gene are SQVTM and ANQGSEA. CDR3 size: 12 residues. The sequence was obtained from a woman aged 60-70 years in good health. Sequenced material: blood. The gene calls are TRBV29-1 and TRBJ2-1, with D unclear. Written as DNA, the CDR3 is TGCAGCGTTGAGGGTCGGGACAATGAGCAGTTCTTC. Protein product: CSVEGRDNEQFF.